This T cell receptor (beta chain) was sequenced during a study of PD-L1 blockade in urothelial cancer. Study-wide background: Atezolizumab therapy began for patients in 2014, dosed at 1,200 mg intravenously every 3 weeks. Timepoints chosen for blood analysis were 3 weeks (second dose) and 6 weeks after treatment start.

Germline values: CDR1 MNHEY, CDR2 SMNVEV (reference sequence). The CDR3 is 13 residues long. Deletions cut 3 bases from V and 3 bases from J, with 9 bases between. All patients handed over anywhere from 1 to 8 samples, pretreatment and on-treatment. Some clones are missing from TCRdb's copy, which holds only in-frame ones; the method was immunoSEQ multiplex PCR. The sample lists 50,000 or so clones, approximately 83% occurring once. The TCR sequence derives from a man in his fifties or sixties with urothelial cancer. Source: PBMCs, taken around atezolizumab (anti-PD-L1) treatment. This chain uses TRBV27 with TRBJ2-7; D is possibly TRBD1 (6 bases). CDR3 in amino acids: CASSLGRGYEQYF. The CDR3 nucleotides are TGTGCCAGCAGTTTGGGCAGGGGCTACGAGCAGTACTTC.